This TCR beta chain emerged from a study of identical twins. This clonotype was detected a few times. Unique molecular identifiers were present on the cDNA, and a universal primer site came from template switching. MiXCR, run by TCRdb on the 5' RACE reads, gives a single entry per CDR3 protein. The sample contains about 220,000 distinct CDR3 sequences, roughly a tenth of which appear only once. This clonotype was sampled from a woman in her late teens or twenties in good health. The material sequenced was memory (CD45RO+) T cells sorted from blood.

The CDR3 here is CASSEAGARTYEQYF. CDR3 DNA sequence: TGTGCCAGCAGTGAGGCGGGGGCTAGGACCTACGAGCAGTACTTC. The chain recombines TRBV25-1 with TRBJ2-7; TRBD2 is a possible D gene (7 bases). CDR3 length equals 15 residues. V was clipped by 3 bases and J by 2 bases, with 14 bases between them. Germline CDR1 MGHDK, CDR2 SYGVNS.